Detailed here is one TCR beta chain. This sample stems from a study of blood T cell repertoires in COVID-19. As handled by the study authors: It was from reference gene primer amplification that nucleated cell counts were estimated. Using immunoSEQ multiplex PCR, the repertoire was profiled, and TCRdb retains in-frame clones only, with some absent. The DNA was the basis for D and trimming; V, J and clone size are from that table. The profile covers about 210,000 clones, with 70% to 85% appearing a single time and approximately 2.4% taken by the ten largest. V was cut by 0 bases and J by 4 bases, with 15 bases left in between. CDR3 length: 15 amino acids. The germline gives CDR1 GTSNPN, CDR2 SVGIG (reference sequence).

The sequence was obtained from a man between 40 and 49 years old who had recovered from COVID-19. The chain has TRBV30 and TRBJ1-2; possibly TRBD1 for D (5 bases). Material for sequencing was peripheral blood. CDR3 sequence: CAWSVRPGGLYGYTF. The CDR3 region has the DNA TGTGCCTGGAGTGTACGCCCGGGGGGACTCTATGGCTACACCTTC.